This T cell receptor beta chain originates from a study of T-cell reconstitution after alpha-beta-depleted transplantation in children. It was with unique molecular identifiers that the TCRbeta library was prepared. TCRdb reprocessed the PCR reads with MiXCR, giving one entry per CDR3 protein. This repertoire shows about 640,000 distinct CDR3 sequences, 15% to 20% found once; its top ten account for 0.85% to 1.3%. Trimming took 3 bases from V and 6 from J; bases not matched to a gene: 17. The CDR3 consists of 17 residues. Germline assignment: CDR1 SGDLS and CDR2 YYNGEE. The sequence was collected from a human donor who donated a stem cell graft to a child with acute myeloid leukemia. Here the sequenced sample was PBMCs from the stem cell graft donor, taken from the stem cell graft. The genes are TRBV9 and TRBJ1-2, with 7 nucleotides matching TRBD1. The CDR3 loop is CASSARWDSLFLHGYTF. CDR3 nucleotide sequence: TGTGCCAGCAGCGCGAGGTGGGACAGCCTGTTTTTGCATGGCTACACCTTC.